This T cell receptor (beta chain) was profiled in a study of long-term antiretroviral therapy in people with HIV. Per the germline V gene, CDR1 is ENHRY and CDR2 is SYGVKD. The CDR3 totals 11 residues. Trimming took off 10 bases at V and 8 bases at J, with 14 bases between the two ends. This was the immunoSEQ v3.0 assay at survey level. Assay used: immunoSEQ multiplex PCR; TCRdb lists only in-frame clones, some missing. This table has fewer than 40,000 clones, approximately 85% appearing once. This sample comprised unsorted PBMCs, obtained 3.1 years after starting antiretroviral therapy. The rearrangement joins TRBV10-3 to TRBJ1-1; D not resolved. This TCR was recovered from a woman aged 50 to 60 with HIV. The CDR3 spells CATLDEREAFF. As DNA, the CDR3 is TGTGCCACCCTGGACGAGAGAGAAGCTTTCTTT.